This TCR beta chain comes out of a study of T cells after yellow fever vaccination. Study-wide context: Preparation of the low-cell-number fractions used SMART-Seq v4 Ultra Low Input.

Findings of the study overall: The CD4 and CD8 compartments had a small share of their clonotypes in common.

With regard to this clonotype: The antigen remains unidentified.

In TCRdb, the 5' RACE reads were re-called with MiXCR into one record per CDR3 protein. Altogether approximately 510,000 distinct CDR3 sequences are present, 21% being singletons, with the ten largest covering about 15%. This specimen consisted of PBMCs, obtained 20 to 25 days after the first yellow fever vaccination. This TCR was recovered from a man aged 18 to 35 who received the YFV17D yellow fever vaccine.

The chain's CDR3 is CASSYSGRNSPLHF. For the CDR3, the DNA is TGTGCCAGCAGTTATTCAGGGAGAAATTCACCCCTCCACTTT. The genes are TRBV12-3 or TRBV12-4 and TRBJ1-6; D possibly corresponds to TRBD1 (5 bases). This CDR3 region has 14 residues. Trimming cost V 4 bases and J 7 bases, with 11 bases left between them.